The sequence of this T cell receptor (beta chain) was determined in a study of blood T cell repertoires in COVID-19. Clones were read by immunoSEQ multiplex PCR, and TCRdb kept only the in-frame ones, dropping some. The sample yields around 49,000 clones, approximately 93% seen once. The CDR3 consists of 12 residues. The junction had 11 bases not matched to a gene; V was cut back by 7 bases and J by 14 bases. Germline-derived CDR1 and CDR2 are LNHDA and SQIVND (reference sequence). Sequenced input: peripheral blood. The clonotype comes from a man aged 60 to 75 with COVID-19, enrolled during active disease. The chain has TRBV19 and TRBJ1-2; TRBD1 aligns across 9 bases. The CDR3 loop reads CASTSRDRVWTF. The CDR3 bases are TGTGCCAGTACCTCCCGGGACAGGGTTTGGACCTTC.